The clone carrying this TCR beta chain was recorded many times. Its antigen is not known. The data are from a study of metastatic and nonmetastatic thyroid tumors. Study conclusions and caveats: Benign nodules reportedly had significantly lower TCR beta diversity than malignant thyroid tumors in blood and tumor.

TCRdb re-clonotyped the PCR reads via MiXCR. The data show around 20,000 clones, roughly 15% seen once. Ahead of thyroid surgery, no patient had received treatment of any kind. CDR3 length: 14 amino acids. CDR1 and CDR2 (germline): WSHSY, SAAADI. Unmatched junction bases numbered 4, after V lost 3 bases and J lost 2 bases. Input material: tumor tissue. This TCR was recovered from a female donor with papillary thyroid cancer or a benign thyroid nodule (not recorded which). Some clones in this sample may be carry-over from other donors' samples. The genes are TRBV10-2 and TRBJ2-7; TRBD1 aligns across 7 bases. CDR3 residues: CASSDAQGAYEQYF. In DNA form, the CDR3 reads TGCGCCAGCAGTGACGCGCAGGGGGCCTACGAGCAGTACTTC.